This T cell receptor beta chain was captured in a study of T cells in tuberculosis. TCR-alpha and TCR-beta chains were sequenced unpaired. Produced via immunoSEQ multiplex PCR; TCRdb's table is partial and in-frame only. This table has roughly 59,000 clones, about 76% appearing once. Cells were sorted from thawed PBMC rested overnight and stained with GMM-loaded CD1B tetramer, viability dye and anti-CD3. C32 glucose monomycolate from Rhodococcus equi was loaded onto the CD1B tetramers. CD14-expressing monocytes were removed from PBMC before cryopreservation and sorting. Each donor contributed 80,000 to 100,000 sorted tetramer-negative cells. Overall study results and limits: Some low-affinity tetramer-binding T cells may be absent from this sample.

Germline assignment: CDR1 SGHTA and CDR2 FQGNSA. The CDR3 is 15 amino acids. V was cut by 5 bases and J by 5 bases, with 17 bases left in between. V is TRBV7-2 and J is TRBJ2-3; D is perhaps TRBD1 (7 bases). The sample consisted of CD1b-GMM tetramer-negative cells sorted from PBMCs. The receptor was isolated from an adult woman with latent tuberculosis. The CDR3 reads CASSQGGLRGDTQYF. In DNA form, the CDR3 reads TGTGCCAGCAGCCAGGGGGGACTGAGGGGAGATACGCAGTATTTT.